The sequence of this T cell receptor beta chain was determined in a study of prognosis after radiotherapy for stage I lung cancer. Study in general: Every lung cancer patient of the non-small cell type was deemed medically inoperable.

The table lists this clonotype with many counts. CDR1 is LGHNA and CDR2 is YNFKEQ in the germline V gene. The CDR3 is 17 residues long. Losses at the gene ends were 1 base for V and 5 bases for J; bases not matched to a gene: 12. Two rounds of multiplex PCR amplified TCR beta CDR3 from genomic DNA. Gene-specific primers for each TRBV and TRBJ gene drove first-round PCR. TCRdb independently ran MiXCR on the multiplex PCR reads; one entry per CDR3 protein. The table has about 22,000 distinct CDR3 sequences, under 45% seen once; the top ten hold 30% to 40%. This receptor was obtained from a donor of 50 years or more with non-small cell lung cancer. This rearrangement joins TRBV4-2 to TRBJ2-5; 8 positions agree with TRBD1. The source material was PBMCs, sampled before or after stereotactic body radiation therapy (not recorded which). CDR3 sequence reads: CASSQVGTGGVRETQYF. CDR3 coding DNA: TGTGCCAGCAGCCAAGTCGGGACAGGTGGGGTCAGGGAGACCCAGTACTTC.